This paragraph reports one T cell receptor beta chain. Its antigen is still unknown. The record originates from a study of cytomegalovirus exposure and HLA in healthy donors. Study results and caveats: Sequencing had likely introduced a cluster of highly shared sequence variants as an artifact.

The V end lost 8 bases, the J end lost 0 bases, and 11 bases lay between the germline ends. The CDR3 has 14 residues. The germline V gene encodes CDR1 SEHNR and CDR2 FQNEAQ (reference sequence). 13 Jbeta primers and 60 Vbeta primers were used for the PCR. Profiled with immunoSEQ multiplex PCR; TCRdb holds only in-frame clones, not every one. Listed are 150,000 to 200,000 clones; less than 0.9% falls within the top ten. This sequence was found in a boy between 10 and 17 years old in good health and CMV-seronegative. This chain joins TRBV7-9 and TRBJ1-3; no reliable D call. Sequenced sample: PBMCs. The chain's CDR3 is CASERLVSGNTIYF. In DNA form, the CDR3 reads TGTGCCAGCGAGAGACTGGTCTCTGGAAACACCATATATTTT.